Listed below are T cell receptor beta chains from one sample, sequenced in a study of shared clonotypes between healthy human individuals. Sequencing used immunoSEQ multiplex PCR; TCRdb keeps in-frame clones, though not all of them. The sample lists approximately 2.4 million clones; more than 90% were seen once. Sequenced input: naive CD4+ T cells sorted from blood. The receptors stem from a man between 18 and 29 years old in good health. The conserved cysteine and the conserved F or W are not part of the CDR3 here. A D gene is named only where the DNA matches it firmly.

d_gene | v_gene | CDR3aa
TRBD1 | TRBV11-2 | ASSPTGVNSPLH
NA | TRBV18 | ASSPPVRETEAF
NA | TRBV5-5 | ASSSDWDQPQH
TRBD1 | TRBV28 | ASSTGGTGNTIY
NA | TRBV30 | AWSQSGNTEAF
NA | TRBV2 | ASSADRWNEQY
NA | TRBV15 | ATSRDPRYEQY
NA | TRBV7-9 | ASSLAGGHLREQY
NA | TRBV19 | ASSIVQADYGYT
NA | TRBV11-3 | ASSPSIGGSGANVLT
TRBD2 | TRBV27 | ASSLGGTSGDTYEQY
TRBD1 | TRBV19 | ASSIGGQVRPV
NA | TRBV28 | ASSLSSHEQF
NA | TRBV7-2 | ASSFSVGGASSYNSPLH
TRBD2 | TRBV6-5 | ASSRGTSGDTQY
TRBD1 | TRBV9 | ASSVSGTGDGNTIY
TRBD1 | TRBV5-5 | ASSLVWYGTASMNTEAF
TRBD2 | TRBV30 | AWSVGVAGPTDTQY
NA | TRBV7-3 | ASTRALNTEAF
NA | TRBV4-1 | ASSLRRGQQETQY
NA | TRBV20-1 | SALLGYGYT
TRBD1 | TRBV29-1 | SVATGGWAF
TRBD1 | TRBV29-1 | SVENRGRTEAF
TRBD1 | TRBV28 | ASSPSRDRGNTIY
NA | TRBV5-6 | ASSSYDVGAVEQY
NA | TRBV5-1 | ASSFAGDTGELF
NA | TRBV9 | ASSVGSPQVGSYT
TRBD2 | TRBV18 | ASSPTTSGVYEQY
TRBD1 | TRBV4-1 | ASSRDSLGREKLF
NA | TRBV6-6 | ASSLPAREQF
NA | TRBV9 | ASSVNTASYGYT
TRBD1 | TRBV19 | ASQTGTGITEAF
TRBD1 | TRBV19 | ASSIGQVSETQY
TRBD2 | TRBV10-3 | AISEGLGANEQF
TRBD2 | TRBV11-2 | ASSLAGLAPDTQY
TRBD1 | TRBV29-1 | SVRQGAAKNIQY
TRBD1 | TRBV6-1 | ASSEAKNSGVLTGWKEKLF
TRBD1 | TRBV6-4 | ASSDQHRDRDGYT
NA | TRBV6-5 | ASSYSRYEQY
NA | TRBV6-1 | ASSATGISYEQY